Presented here are 13 T cell receptor beta chains from one specimen sequenced in a study of T cells after yellow fever vaccination. One entry per CDR3 protein, called by TCRdb with MiXCR from the 5' RACE reads. Seen here are approximately 330,000 distinct CDR3 sequences, over 3.5% observed once, and the top ten hold roughly 25%. This material consisted of PBMCs, taken 5 days after the yellow fever booster vaccination. These receptor sequences come from a man younger than 35 who received the YFV17D yellow fever vaccine.

This clonotype was seen a handful of times. This rearrangement joins TRBV6-2 or TRBV6-3 to TRBJ2-1; TRBD2 aligns across 12 bases. Losses at the gene ends were 5 bases for V and 7 bases for J; bases not matched to a gene: 12. In germline, CDR1 is MNHEY, CDR2 SVGEGT. The CDR3 totals 17 residues. CDR3 sequence (DNA): TGTGCCAGCAGTACGTTCTCTAGCGGGGGGGCCGGAAATGAGCAGTTCTTC. It encodes CASSTFSSGGAGNEQFF.

This clonotype was recorded a few times. This rearrangement joins TRBV6-5 to TRBJ2-1; TRBD1 might be the D (5 bases). V gave up 7 bases and J gave up 9 bases, with 22 bases separating them. Germline assignment: CDR1 MNHEY and CDR2 SVGAGI. The CDR3 has 15 amino acids. The CDR3 protein is CASTKNSPGRGEQFF. DNA of the CDR3: TGTGCCAGCACCAAAAACAGCCCGGGTAGGGGTGAGCAGTTCTTC.

A few counts support this clonotype. This sequence joins TRBV20-1 and TRBJ1-2; D call uncertain. Germline V gives CDR1 DFQATT, CDR2 SNEGSKA (reference sequence). The V end lost 1 base, the J end lost 8 bases, and 8 bases lay between the germline ends. CDR3 length equals 11 residues. CDR3 sequence: CSARGRSGYTF. DNA of the CDR3: TGCAGTGCTAGAGGCCGGTCGGGCTACACCTTC.

The chain combines TRBV27 with TRBJ2-5; D gene ambiguous. The germline V and J ends were trimmed by 2 bases and 2 bases, with 12 bases remaining between them. This CDR3 comprises 15 residues. Germline-derived CDR1 and CDR2 are MNHEY and SMNVEV (reference sequence). CDR3 amino acids: CASSLRTDLQETQYF. The CDR3 coding sequence is TGTGCCAGCAGTTTAAGGACGGATCTTCAAGAGACCCAGTACTTC.

This clonotype showed up many times. This chain uses TRBV21-1 with TRBJ2-3; no check of the table's D call, TRBD1, against the DNA was made. TRBV21-1 is a pseudogene locus. The CDR3 totals 16 residues. The CDR3, as DNA: TGTGCCAGCAGCAAAGACCTACAGGGCGAATCAGATACGCAGTATTTT. Translation gives CASSKDLQGESDTQYF.

This clonotype came up many times. This chain joins TRBV5-1 and TRBJ1-1; D is possibly TRBD1 (5 bases). V was clipped by 6 bases and J by 6 bases, with 12 bases between them. The CDR3 has 12 residues. The germline gives CDR1 SGHRS, CDR2 YFSETQ. CDR3 sequence reads: CASTQEGSEAFF. CDR3 bases: TGCGCCAGCACCCAGGAGGGGTCTGAAGCTTTCTTT.

The CDR3: CASSEGLKETQYF. The DNA of the CDR3 is TGTGCCAGCAGTGAGGGACTTAAAGAGACCCAGTACTTC. The genes are TRBV6-1 and TRBJ2-5, with a possible D match to TRBD2 (6 bases). Per the germline V gene, CDR1 is MNHNS and CDR2 is SASEGT. Trimming shortened V by 3 bases and J by 3 bases, and 8 bases separated the two germline ends. The CDR3 sequence is 13 residues long.

The chain employs TRBV5-1 and TRBJ2-1, with TRBD1 matching 9 bases. V lost 3 bases and J lost 8; bases outside the gene matches: 9. Germline V gives CDR1 SGHRS, CDR2 YFSETQ. The CDR3 spans 15 residues. CDR3 DNA sequence: TGCGCCAGCAGCTCTGGACAGGGGTTGTTGGATGAGCAGTTCTTC. It encodes CASSSGQGLLDEQFF.

Only a few counts were recorded for this clonotype. The chain carries TRBV7-3 and TRBJ2-2; D not resolved. V lost 2 bases, J lost 0 bases, and 10 bases lay in between. The CDR3 spans 16 residues. Germline V gene sequence: CDR1 SGHTA, CDR2 FQGTGA. The CDR3 nucleotides are TGTGCCAGCAGCTTATCCAGCGCGGCGAACACCGGGGAGCTGTTTTTT. Encoded protein: CASSLSSAANTGELFF.

This clonotype showed up many times. The chain links TRBV4-3 to TRBJ2-7; D is unresolved. The V gene's germline CDR1 is LGHNA and CDR2 YSLEER. This CDR3 region has 12 residues. V was trimmed by 5 bases and J by 0 bases, leaving 5 bases between them. For the CDR3, the DNA is TGCGCCAGCAGCACCCTCTCCTACGAGCAGTACTTC. This codes for CASSTLSYEQYF.

This clonotype was recorded at least ten times. J is TRBJ2-5 and V is TRBV7-2, with no clear D. Trimming pared 1 base from V and 5 bases from J, leaving 5 bases between. The CDR3 has 12 amino acids. CDR1 is SGHTA, CDR2 FQGNSA, per germline. The CDR3 here is CASSLVWETQYF. The CDR3 region has the DNA TGTGCCAGCAGCTTAGTGTGGGAGACCCAGTACTTC.

In the case of this clonotype: A single base separates this from a much larger clone, so it may be a read error. The chain employs TRBV5-1 and TRBJ2-4; D call uncertain. Germline V gene lookup returns CDR1 SGHRS and CDR2 YFSETQ. This CDR3 has 11 residues. Trimming took off 8 bases at V and 9 bases at J, with 12 bases between the two ends. CDR3 protein: CASSAEGIQYF. The CDR3 DNA reads TGCGCCAGTTCGGCAGAAGGCATTCAGTACTTC.

This clonotype occurred many times. The V call is TRBV7-8, the J call TRBJ2-2; a weak D match, TRBD2 (5 bases). Trimming took off 5 bases at V and 9 bases at J, with 10 bases between the two ends. Germline V CDR1 and CDR2: SGHVS, FQNEAQ. The CDR3 contains 12 residues. This CDR3 reads CASSRKRRELFF. CDR3 sequence (DNA): TGTGCCAGCAGCCGCAAGCGGAGGGAGCTGTTTTTT.